This T cell receptor beta chain stems from a study of blood T cells in healthy people across ages. Note on this clonotype: Its antigen is not known.

PCR was performed a second time for about 7 to 11 cycles using a sample-barcoded 5' primer and a J-beta primer mix. TCRdb re-derived calls from the 5' RACE reads in MiXCR, one entry per CDR3 protein. Of approximately 320,000 distinct CDR3 sequences listed, 25% to 30% are singletons. Study-level results: Long-lived and aged donors differed, with more naive CD4+ cells and higher diversity in the long-lived.

This CDR3 comprises 15 residues. Deletions cut 0 bases from V and 4 bases from J, with 13 bases between. Germline V gene lookup returns CDR1 LGHNA and CDR2 YNFKEQ. Total RNA extracted from each sample amounted to at least 5.5 micrograms. The V gene is TRBV4-2, the J gene TRBJ2-7; D perhaps matches TRBD2 (5 bases). The sequenced sample consisted of blood. The TCR sequence derives from a woman in her sixties or seventies in good health. The CDR3: CASSQEVGSGYEQYF. The CDR3 DNA is TGTGCCAGCAGCCAAGAGGTGGGCAGCGGATACGAGCAGTACTTC.